This TCR beta chain is from a study of blood T cell dynamics during melanoma immunotherapy. Study overall: First-line therapy was either pembrolizumab or nivolumab with ipilimumab for metastatic melanoma.

Here immunoSEQ multiplex PCR was the method, and the copy in TCRdb shows in-frame clones only, minus some. The sample carries about 6,700 clones, 65% to 85% recorded once. Specified time point: pre-treatment baseline. CDR3 length: 17 residues. V lost 5 bases to trimming and J lost 4 bases; unmatched junction nucleotides: 10. In germline, CDR1 is LNHDA, CDR2 SQIVND (reference sequence). The TCR originated in a human donor with melanoma. Some clones in this sample may be carry-over from other donors' samples. This chain joins TRBV19 and TRBJ2-1, with TRBD2 matching 11 bases. The starting material was blood, obtained from a patient treated with checkpoint blockade. The CDR3 DNA reads as TGTGCCAGTAGTGCTTTACGGACTAGCGGGCTGTACAATGAGCAGTTCTTC. This codes for CASSALRTSGLYNEQFF. The complete variable domain, with remaining parts taken from reference TRBV19 and TRBJ2-1, reads DGGITQSPKYLFRKEGQNVTLSCEQNLNHDAMYWYRQDPGQGLRLIYYSQIVNDFQKGDIAEGYSVSREKKESFPLTVTSAQKNPTAFYLCASSALRTSGLYNEQFFGPGTRLTVL.